These 12 T cell receptor beta chains came from one sample sequenced in a study of T cell changes during pregnancy in multiple sclerosis. TCRdb's table, derived via immunoSEQ multiplex PCR, lists solely in-frame clones and lacks some. The data hold approximately 41,000 clones, with almost 95% observed a single time. This specimen consisted of CD8+ T cells from peripheral blood mononuclear cells, obtained in the third trimester of pregnancy. The receptor source for this set is a female donor with multiple sclerosis, enrolled in a pregnancy study.

The chain combines TRBV30 with TRBJ2-7; possibly TRBD1 for D (6 bases). This CDR3 is 12 amino acids long. The V gene's germline CDR1 is GTSNPN and CDR2 SVGIG (reference sequence). The CDR3: CATQGPGIEQYF. CDR3 sequence (DNA): TGTGCTACCCAGGGGCCAGGCATCGAGCAGTACTTC.

The J gene is TRBJ2-7, the V gene TRBV4-2; tentatively, D is TRBD2 (6 bases). Germline CDR1 is LGHNA and CDR2 is YNFKEQ. V lost 0 bases and J lost 5, with 17 bases in between. The CDR3 extends over 16 amino acids. CDR3 DNA: TGTGCCAGCAGCCAAGAACCCTCCGGGGGATCCAACGAGCAGTACTTC. Its translation is CASSQEPSGGSNEQYF.

The chain is built from TRBV29-1 and TRBJ2-4, with TRBD1 matching 7 bases. Per germline, CDR1 SQVTM and CDR2 ANQGSEA. The J segment lost 0 bases and the V segment lost 4 bases, leaving 6 bases of the junction unmatched. CDR3 length: 15 amino acids. This chain's CDR3 is CSVGDSALAKNIQYF. DNA of the CDR3: TGCAGCGTTGGGGACAGCGCTCTAGCCAAAAACATTCAGTACTTC. Using reference TRBV29-1 and TRBJ2-4 for the parts outside the CDR3, the full variable domain is SAVISQKPSRDICQRGTSLTIQCQVDSQVTMMFWYRQQPGQSLTLIATANQGSEATYESGFVIDKFPISRPNLTFSTLTVSNMSPEDSSIYLCSVGDSALAKNIQYFGAGTRLSVL.

The J gene is TRBJ1-5, the V gene TRBV28; 8 bases fit TRBD1. This CDR3 spans 14 amino acids. V was clipped by 5 bases and J by 6 bases; unmatched bases: 6. The V gene's germline CDR1 is MDHEN and CDR2 SYDVKM. The CDR3 sequence: CASSDYRGAQPQHF. The CDR3 DNA is TGTGCCAGCAGTGATTACAGGGGGGCTCAGCCCCAGCATTTT.

V gene TRBV27 combines with J gene TRBJ2-3; D gene ambiguous. Germline values: CDR1 MNHEY, CDR2 SMNVEV (reference sequence). CDR3 length equals 14 residues. V lost 5 bases and J lost 3, with 12 bases in between. This chain's CDR3 is CASSLGPRTDTQYF. The CDR3 DNA follows: TGTGCCAGCAGTCTGGGCCCCAGGACAGATACGCAGTATTTT.

The chain links TRBV6-1 to TRBJ1-2; D is unclear. The germline V gene has CDR1 MNHNS and CDR2 SASEGT. The CDR3 is 13 amino acids. Trimming shortened V by 2 bases and J by 6 bases, and 10 bases separated the two germline ends. CDR3 nucleotide sequence: TGTGCCAGCAGTGAATGGGAGGCGGATGGCTACACCTTC. Protein: CASSEWEADGYTF.

The chain combines TRBV2 with TRBJ2-7; D unclear. Germline values: CDR1 SNHLY, CDR2 FYNNEI. The CDR3 length is 12 residues. V was pared by 0 bases and J by 6 bases, with 6 bases between. CDR3 loop: CASSEARSEQYF. The CDR3 DNA is TGTGCCAGCAGTGAAGCGCGGAGCGAGCAGTACTTC. The full variable domain, in which reference TRBV2 and TRBJ2-7 provide the parts outside the CDR3, is EPEVTQTPSHQVTQMGQEVILRCVPISNHLYFYWYRQILGQKVEFLVSFYNNEISEKSEIFDDQFSVERPDGSNFTLKIRSTKLEDSAMYFCASSEARSEQYFGPGTRLTVT.

J is TRBJ2-1 and V is TRBV6-4; 7 nucleotides align to TRBD2. Germline values: CDR1 MRHNA, CDR2 SNTAGT. The CDR3 runs to 16 residues. After removal of 5 bases from V and 7 bases from J, the junction contained 14 bases not matched to a gene. CDR3 in DNA: TGTGCCAGCAGTTCTAGCGGTCCCCCCTCTACAAATGAGCAGTTCTTC. Its translation: CASSSSGPPSTNEQFF.

This chain's CDR3 is CSLVPGNEQFF. The CDR3, as DNA: TGCAGTTTAGTCCCTGGCAATGAGCAGTTCTTC. The rearrangement joins TRBV20-1 to TRBJ2-1; no reliable D call. Germline V CDR1 and CDR2: DFQATT, SNEGSKA (reference sequence). Between the trimmed V and J ends, which lost 8 bases and 6 bases, there was a span of 11 bases. This CDR3 contains 11 residues.

The rearrangement joins TRBV19 to TRBJ1-1; D is unresolved. From germline, CDR1 is LNHDA and CDR2 SQIVND (reference sequence). The CDR3 length is 14 residues. With 1 base removed from V and 2 bases from J, the gap between germline ends came to 8 bases. The DNA for the CDR3 is TGTGCCAGTAGTATAGTTTTTCGTAACACTGAAGCTTTCTTT. Translated, it gives CASSIVFRNTEAFF.

The sample holds a few counts of this clone. J is TRBJ2-1 and V is TRBV7-3; TRBD2 matches at 7 bases. The CDR3 has 15 amino acids. V lost 0 bases to trimming and J lost 7 bases; unmatched junction nucleotides: 6. Germline V CDR1 and CDR2: SGHTA, FQGTGA. CDR3 DNA sequence: TGTGCCAGCAGCTTAACAAGCGGGATACTTAATGAGCAGTTCTTC. It specifies CASSLTSGILNEQFF. The full variable domain, rest sourced from reference TRBV7-3 and TRBJ2-1, is GAGVSQTPSNKVTEKGKYVELRCDPISGHTALYWYRQSLGQGPEFLIYFQGTGAADDSGLPNDRFFAVRPEGSVSTLKIQRTERGDSAVYLCASSLTSGILNEQFFGPGTRLTVL.

This chain joins TRBV9 and TRBJ2-1, with D perhaps TRBD2 (5 bases). This CDR3 region has 15 residues. The V end lost 0 bases, the J end lost 7 bases, and 14 bases lay between the germline ends. Per the germline V gene, CDR1 is SGDLS and CDR2 is YYNGEE. The CDR3 DNA sequence: TGTGCCAGCAGCGTAGACGAGGGCCTGGGGAATGAGCAGTTCTTC. This sequence encodes CASSVDEGLGNEQFF.